This T cell receptor (beta chain) was recorded in a study of shared clonotypes between healthy human individuals. The table came from immunoSEQ multiplex PCR; TCRdb's copy has only in-frame clones and leaves some out. Of some 2 million clones listed, around 96% are singletons. Naive CD8 cells comprised CD45RO-negative, CCR7-positively selected cells, excluding terminally differentiated effector memory CD45RA+ cells. Per germline, CDR1 SGDLS and CDR2 YYNGEE. The CDR3 totals 14 residues. V was pared by 4 bases and J by 5 bases, with 12 bases between. The chain is built from TRBV9 and TRBJ2-2, with D possibly TRBD2 on 6 matching bases. The TCR comes from a man aged 18 to 35 in good health. Sample: naive CD8+ T cells sorted from blood. CDR3 DNA sequence: TGTGCCAGCAGCATTGGAGGAGGGACCGGGGAGCTGTTTTTT. Its translation: CASSIGGGTGELFF.